These 12 T cell receptor beta chains originate from one sample sequenced in a study of T cells in Graves' hyperthyroidism and ophthalmopathy. TCR beta CDR3 region amplification was performed from RNA transcripts. With the HTBI primer set, the TCR CDR3 went through a first round of RT-PCR. TCRdb redid the calling of the multiplex PCR reads with MiXCR, one entry per CDR3 protein. This sample has around 610,000 distinct CDR3 sequences, with roughly 15% found just once. The sequenced sample was blood. Receptors were obtained from a woman in her 40s with Graves' ophthalmopathy.

This clonotype was picked up a small number of times. The chain links TRBV9 to TRBJ2-7; 14 bases are a match to TRBD2. The length of the CDR3 is 16 residues. The trim removed 4 bases at V and 4 bases at J, leaving 7 bases unmatched. Germline V CDR1 and CDR2: SGDLS, YYNGEE. The CDR3 DNA is TGTGCCAGCAGCTCCGGGACTAGCGGGAGTCTGTACGAGCAGTACTTC. Its protein is CASSSGTSGSLYEQYF.

This clonotype has a handful of counts. The chain recombines TRBV5-1 with TRBJ2-5; the match to TRBD2 covers 9 bases. V shed 4 bases, J shed 5 bases, and the junction held 12 bases outside the gene matches. CDR3 length: 16 amino acids. Looked up from germline, CDR1 is SGHRS and CDR2 is YFSETQ. Written as DNA, the CDR3 is TGCGCCAGCAGCCCGCAACCGGGACTAGCAAGTGAGACCCAGTACTTC. Encoded protein: CASSPQPGLASETQYF.

The chain joins TRBV20-1 to TRBJ1-3; no definite D call. CDR1 and CDR2 from the germline V gene are DFQATT and SNEGSKA (reference sequence). The germline V and J ends were trimmed by 6 bases and 2 bases, with 11 bases remaining between them. There are 13 residues in the CDR3. The CDR3 loop reads CSARSRAGNTIYF. CDR3 DNA sequence: TGCAGTGCAAGGAGTCGGGCTGGAAACACCATATATTTT.

The genes are TRBV11-3 and TRBJ1-5; 7 nucleotides align to TRBD1. V lost 6 bases to trimming and J lost 7 bases; unmatched junction nucleotides: 12. CDR3 length: 15 amino acids. The germline CDR1 and CDR2 sequences are SGHNT and YENEEA. CDR3 nucleotides: TGTGCCAGCAGTCCCGGGACAGCGGTCCAGCAGCCCCAGCATTTT. Residues: CASSPGTAVQQPQHF.

Ten or more counts support this clonotype. V gene TRBV7-3 combines with J gene TRBJ2-2, with TRBD1 identical over 8 bases. V was pared by 5 bases and J by 4 bases, with 6 bases of the junction left unmatched. This CDR3 comprises 15 residues. The germline V gene encodes CDR1 SGHTA and CDR2 FQGTGA. Here the CDR3 DNA reads TGTGCCAGCAGCCTAGACAGGGGAGGCACCGGGGAGCTGTTTTTT. Protein sequence: CASSLDRGGTGELFF.

The chain uses TRBV5-1 and TRBJ2-2, with 7 positions matching TRBD1. CDR3 length equals 15 residues. Per germline, CDR1 SGHRS and CDR2 YFSETQ. V shed 1 base, J shed 4 bases, and the junction held 4 bases outside the gene matches. CDR3 residues: CASSLNAGGTGELFF. CDR3 bases: TGCGCCAGCAGCTTGAATGCAGGGGGCACCGGGGAGCTGTTTTTT.

This clonotype was observed many times. The chain employs TRBV19 and TRBJ2-7, with 8 bases lining up with TRBD2. Germline V lookup: CDR1 LNHDA, CDR2 SQIVND (reference sequence). V shed 4 bases, J shed 3 bases, and the junction held 8 bases outside the gene matches. The CDR3 loop spans 15 amino acids. The CDR3 DNA reads TGTGCCAGTAGTACCCAATCCAGCGGGAGCTACGAGCAGTACTTC. Residues: CASSTQSSGSYEQYF.

This clonotype occurred many times. The V gene is TRBV10-3, the J gene TRBJ1-2; D call uncertain. In germline, CDR1 is ENHRY, CDR2 SYGVKD. The CDR3 has 12 amino acids. With 6 bases removed from V and 2 bases from J, the gap between germline ends came to 7 bases. The CDR3 region has the DNA TGTGCCATCAGCCCGGGAAACTATGGCTACACCTTC. Protein sequence: CAISPGNYGYTF.

This clonotype was detected many times. V is TRBV15 and J is TRBJ2-5; TRBD2 matches 9 bases. CDR1 and CDR2 (germline): LNHNV, YYDKDF (reference sequence). V was pared by 2 bases and J by 3 bases, with 7 bases of the junction left unmatched. CDR3 length: 16 amino acids. The CDR3 region has the DNA TGTGCCACCAGCAGATTAGTGACTAGCGGAGAAGAGACCCAGTACTTC. Translated: CATSRLVTSGEETQYF.

This clonotype was recorded at least ten times. The chain combines TRBV7-2 with TRBJ2-6; D is unclear. Trimming removed 5 bases at V and 3 bases at J, with 8 bases between. In germline, CDR1 is SGHTA, CDR2 FQGNSA. The CDR3 spans 14 residues. Here the CDR3 DNA reads TGTGCCAGCAGCGTAATTTTTGGGGCCAACGTCCTGACTTTC. As protein: CASSVIFGANVLTF.

This clonotype was detected a few times. The chain has TRBV4-1 and TRBJ2-3; D is perhaps TRBD1 or TRBD2 (6 bases each). The CDR3 loop spans 15 amino acids. Per germline, CDR1 MGHRA and CDR2 YSYEKL. Trimming pared 4 bases from V and 6 bases from J, leaving 17 bases between. This CDR3 reads CASSRGPLGGDTQYF. The CDR3 coding sequence is TGCGCCAGCAGCCGCGGTCCCCTAGGGGGGGATACGCAGTATTTT.

This clonotype was seen a few times. The V call is TRBV12-3 or TRBV12-4, the J call TRBJ1-2; 12 bases match TRBD1. Losses at the gene ends were 4 bases for V and 5 bases for J; bases not matched to a gene: 8. This CDR3 spans 16 amino acids. The CDR3: CASSSRDRGLRYGYTF. In nucleotides, the CDR3 is TGTGCCAGCAGTTCCCGGGACAGGGGGCTGAGGTATGGCTACACCTTC.